This TCR beta chain is from a study of shared clonotypes between healthy human individuals. Points from the study as a whole: Sampling used blood alone; tissue repertoires probably differ. Clonotypes not shared had lower generation probabilities than those common to all four donors.

Each replicate PCR on the sorted subsets used approximately 200 ng DNA (roughly 32,000 T cell genomes). Profiling relied on immunoSEQ multiplex PCR, and the TCRdb table lists in-frame clones only, not all of them. The data hold some 2,400,000 clones, with under 97% observed a single time. Germline CDR1 MDHEN, CDR2 SYDVKM. Unmatched junction bases numbered 4, after V lost 5 bases and J lost 2 bases. CDR3 length: 15 amino acids. With respect to this clone: Its antigen remains unidentified. Other DNA sequences in the sample encode the same CDR3.

Sequencing input: naive CD4+ T cells sorted from blood. Noted subset: CD45RA+ positively selected. This receptor was taken from a man aged 18-30 years in good health. V gene TRBV28 combines with J gene TRBJ2-5, with TRBD2 identical over 11 bases. The CDR3 is CASSLAGGLQETQYF. CDR3 DNA: TGTGCCAGCAGTCTAGCGGGGGGCTTGCAAGAGACCCAGTACTTC.